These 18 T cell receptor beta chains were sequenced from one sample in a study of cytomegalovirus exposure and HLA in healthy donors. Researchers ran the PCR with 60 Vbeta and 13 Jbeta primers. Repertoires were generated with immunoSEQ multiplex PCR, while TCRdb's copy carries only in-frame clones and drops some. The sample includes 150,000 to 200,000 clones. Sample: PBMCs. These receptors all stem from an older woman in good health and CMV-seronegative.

The CDR3 region is CASSLARGYEQFF. CDR3 sequence (DNA): TGTGCCAGCAGCTTAGCAAGGGGGTATGAGCAGTTCTTC. The chain has TRBV7-2 and TRBJ2-1, with D possibly being TRBD1 (6 bases). V lost 0 bases to trimming and J lost 8 bases, with 8 bases between them. CDR1 and CDR2 (germline): SGHTA, FQGNSA. This CDR3 contains 13 residues. The variable domain in full, completed from reference TRBV7-2 and TRBJ2-1, reads GAGVSQSPSNKVTEKGKDVELRCDPISGHTALYWYRQSLGQGLEFLIYFQGNSAPDKSGLPSDRFSAERTGGSVSTLTIQRTQQEDSAVYLCASSLARGYEQFFGPGTRLTVL.

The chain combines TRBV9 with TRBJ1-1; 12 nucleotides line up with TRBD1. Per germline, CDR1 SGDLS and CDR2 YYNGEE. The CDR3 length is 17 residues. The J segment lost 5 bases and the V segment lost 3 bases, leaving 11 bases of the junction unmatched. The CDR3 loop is CASSDGGQGASGTEAFF. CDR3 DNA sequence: TGTGCCAGCAGCGATGGGGGACAGGGGGCCTCGGGGACTGAAGCTTTCTTT.

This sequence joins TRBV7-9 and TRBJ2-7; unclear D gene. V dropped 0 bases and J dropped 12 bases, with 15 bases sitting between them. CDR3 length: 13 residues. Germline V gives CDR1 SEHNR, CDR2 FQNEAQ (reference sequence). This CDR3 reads CASSLAAAQVLYF. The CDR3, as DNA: TGTGCCAGCAGCTTAGCCGCGGCGCAAGTACTGTACTTC.

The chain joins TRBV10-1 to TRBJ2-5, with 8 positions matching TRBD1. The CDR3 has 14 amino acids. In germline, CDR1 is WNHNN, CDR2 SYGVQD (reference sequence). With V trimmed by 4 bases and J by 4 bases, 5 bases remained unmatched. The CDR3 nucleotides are TGCGCCAGCAGTGGGGGACAGGCGGGAGAGACCCAGTACTTC. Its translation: CASSGGQAGETQYF.

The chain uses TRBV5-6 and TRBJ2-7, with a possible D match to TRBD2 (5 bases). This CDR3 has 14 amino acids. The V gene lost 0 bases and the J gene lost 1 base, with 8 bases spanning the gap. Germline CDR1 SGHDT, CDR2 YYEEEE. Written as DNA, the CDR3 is TGTGCCAGCAGCTTGGGACGGACTTCCTACGAGCAGTACTTC. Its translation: CASSLGRTSYEQYF. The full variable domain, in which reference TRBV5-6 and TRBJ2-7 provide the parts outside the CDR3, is DAGVTQSPTHLIKTRGQQVTLRCSPKSGHDTVSWYQQALGQGPQFIFQYYEEEERQRGNFPDRFSGHQFPNYSSELNVNALLLGDSALYLCASSLGRTSYEQYFGPGTRLTVT.

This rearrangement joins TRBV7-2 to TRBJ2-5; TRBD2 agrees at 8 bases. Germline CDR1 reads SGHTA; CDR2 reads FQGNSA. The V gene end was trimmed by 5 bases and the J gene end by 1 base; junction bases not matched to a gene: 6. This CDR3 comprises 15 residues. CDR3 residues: CASSPRTSFQETQYF. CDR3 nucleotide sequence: TGTGCCAGCAGCCCCCGGACTAGCTTCCAAGAGACCCAGTACTTC.

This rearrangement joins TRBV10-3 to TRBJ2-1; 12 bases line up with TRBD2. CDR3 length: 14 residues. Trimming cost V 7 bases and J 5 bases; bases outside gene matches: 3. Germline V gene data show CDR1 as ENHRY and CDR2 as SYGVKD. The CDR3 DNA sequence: TGTGCCATCACCCCTAGCGGGAGGGACAATGAGCAGTTCTTC. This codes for CAITPSGRDNEQFF.

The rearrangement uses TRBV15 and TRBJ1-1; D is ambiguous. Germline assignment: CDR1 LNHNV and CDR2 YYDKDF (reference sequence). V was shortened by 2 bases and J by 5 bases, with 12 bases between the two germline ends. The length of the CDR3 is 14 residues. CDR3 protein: CATSRLEGLTEAFF. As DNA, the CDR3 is TGTGCCACCAGCAGACTAGAGGGTCTTACTGAAGCTTTCTTT.

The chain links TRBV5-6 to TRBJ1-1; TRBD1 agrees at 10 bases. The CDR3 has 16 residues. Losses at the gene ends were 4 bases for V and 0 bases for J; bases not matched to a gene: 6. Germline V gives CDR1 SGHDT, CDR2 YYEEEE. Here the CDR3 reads CASSLRDRGLNTEAFF. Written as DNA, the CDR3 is TGTGCCAGCAGCCTCCGGGACAGGGGTCTGAACACTGAAGCTTTCTTT.

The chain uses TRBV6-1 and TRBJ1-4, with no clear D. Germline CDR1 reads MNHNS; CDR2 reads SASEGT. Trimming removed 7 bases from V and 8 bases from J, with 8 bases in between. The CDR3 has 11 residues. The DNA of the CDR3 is TGTGCCAGCACCGCGAGGGAAAAACTGTTTTTT. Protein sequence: CASTAREKLFF.

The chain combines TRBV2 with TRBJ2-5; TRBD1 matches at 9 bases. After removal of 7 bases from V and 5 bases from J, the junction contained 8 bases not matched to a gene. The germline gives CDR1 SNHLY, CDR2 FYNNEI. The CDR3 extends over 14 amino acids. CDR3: CASTPGQGFETQYF. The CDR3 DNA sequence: TGTGCCAGCACTCCTGGACAGGGGTTCGAGACCCAGTACTTC.

The CDR3 loop reads CATSPGTAYSNQPQHF. DNA for the CDR3: TGTGCCACCAGCCCTGGGACAGCATATAGCAATCAGCCCCAGCATTTT. V gene TRBV15 combines with J gene TRBJ1-5; 7 bases fit TRBD1. The germline gives CDR1 LNHNV, CDR2 YYDKDF (reference sequence). V shed 5 bases, J shed 0 bases, and the junction held 7 bases outside the gene matches. The CDR3 extends over 16 amino acids.

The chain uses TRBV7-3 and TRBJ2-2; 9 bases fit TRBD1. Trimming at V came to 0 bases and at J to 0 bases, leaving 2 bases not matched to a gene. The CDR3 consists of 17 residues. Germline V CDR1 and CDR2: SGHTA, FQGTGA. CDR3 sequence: CASSLTRDRANTGELFF. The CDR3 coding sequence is TGTGCCAGCAGCTTAACCCGGGACAGGGCGAACACCGGGGAGCTGTTTTTT. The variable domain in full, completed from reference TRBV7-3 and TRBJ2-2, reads GAGVSQTPSNKVTEKGKYVELRCDPISGHTALYWYRQSLGQGPEFLIYFQGTGAADDSGLPNDRFFAVRPEGSVSTLKIQRTERGDSAVYLCASSLTRDRANTGELFFGEGSRLTVL.

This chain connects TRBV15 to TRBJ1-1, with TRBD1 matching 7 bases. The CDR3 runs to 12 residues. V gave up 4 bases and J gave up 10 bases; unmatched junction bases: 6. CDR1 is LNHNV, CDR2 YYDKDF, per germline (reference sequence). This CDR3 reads CATSTDRERAFF. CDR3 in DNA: TGTGCCACCAGCACCGACAGGGAAAGAGCTTTCTTT. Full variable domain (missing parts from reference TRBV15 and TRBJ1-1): DAMVIQNPRYQVTQFGKPVTLSCSQTLNHNVMYWYQQKSSQAPKLLFHYYDKDFNNEADTPDNFQSRRPNTSFCFLDIRSPGLGDTAMYLCATSTDRERAFFGQGTRLTVV.

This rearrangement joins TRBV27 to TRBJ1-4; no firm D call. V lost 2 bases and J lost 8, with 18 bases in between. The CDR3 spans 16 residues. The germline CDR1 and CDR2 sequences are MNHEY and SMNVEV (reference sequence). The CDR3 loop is CASSLRELGRAEKLFF. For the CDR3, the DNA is TGTGCCAGCAGTTTAAGGGAGCTCGGGAGAGCGGAAAAACTGTTTTTT.

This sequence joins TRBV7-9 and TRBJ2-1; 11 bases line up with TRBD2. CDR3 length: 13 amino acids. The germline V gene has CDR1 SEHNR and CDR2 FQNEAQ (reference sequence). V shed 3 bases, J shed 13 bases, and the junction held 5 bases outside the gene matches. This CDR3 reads CASSLTSGVSQFF. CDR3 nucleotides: TGTGCCAGCAGCTTGACTAGCGGGGTGTCTCAGTTCTTC.

The CDR3 protein is CASSFPFGGANVLTF. CDR3 sequence (DNA): TGTGCCAGCAGCTTCCCCTTCGGGGGGGCCAACGTCCTGACTTTC. The chain links TRBV7-9 to TRBJ2-6; no firm D call. The V end lost 3 bases, the J end lost 4 bases, and 10 bases lay between the germline ends. Germline CDR1 is SEHNR and CDR2 is FQNEAQ (reference sequence). This CDR3 comprises 15 residues. The whole variable domain, filled in from reference TRBV7-9 and TRBJ2-6, reads DTGVSQNPRHKITKRGQNVTFRCDPISEHNRLYWYRQTLGQGPEFLTYFQNEAQLEKSRLLSDRFSAERPKGSFSTLEIQRTEQGDSAMYLCASSFPFGGANVLTFGAGSRLTVL.

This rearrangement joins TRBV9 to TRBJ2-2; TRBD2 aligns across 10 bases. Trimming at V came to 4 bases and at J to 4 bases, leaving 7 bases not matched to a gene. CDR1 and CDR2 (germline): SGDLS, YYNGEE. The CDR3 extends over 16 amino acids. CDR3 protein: CASSPQRGGRTGELFF. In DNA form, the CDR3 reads TGTGCCAGCAGCCCCCAGCGGGGGGGCCGCACCGGGGAGCTGTTTTTT. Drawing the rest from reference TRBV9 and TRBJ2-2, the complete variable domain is DSGVTQTPKHLITATGQRVTLRCSPRSGDLSVYWYQQSLDQGLQFLIQYYNGEERAKGNILERFSAQQFPDLHSELNLSSLELGDSALYFCASSPQRGGRTGELFFGEGSRLTVL.